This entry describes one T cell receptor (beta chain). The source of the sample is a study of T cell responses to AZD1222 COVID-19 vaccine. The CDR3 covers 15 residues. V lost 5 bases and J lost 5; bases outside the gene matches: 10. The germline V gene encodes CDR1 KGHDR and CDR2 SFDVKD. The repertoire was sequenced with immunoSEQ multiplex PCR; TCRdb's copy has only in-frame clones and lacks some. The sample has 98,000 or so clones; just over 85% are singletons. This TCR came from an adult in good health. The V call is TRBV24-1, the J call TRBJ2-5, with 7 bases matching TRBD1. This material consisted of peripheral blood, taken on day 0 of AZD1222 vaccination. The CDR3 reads CATSGRQGTWETQYF. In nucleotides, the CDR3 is TGTGCCACCAGTGGACGACAGGGTACTTGGGAGACCCAGTACTTC.